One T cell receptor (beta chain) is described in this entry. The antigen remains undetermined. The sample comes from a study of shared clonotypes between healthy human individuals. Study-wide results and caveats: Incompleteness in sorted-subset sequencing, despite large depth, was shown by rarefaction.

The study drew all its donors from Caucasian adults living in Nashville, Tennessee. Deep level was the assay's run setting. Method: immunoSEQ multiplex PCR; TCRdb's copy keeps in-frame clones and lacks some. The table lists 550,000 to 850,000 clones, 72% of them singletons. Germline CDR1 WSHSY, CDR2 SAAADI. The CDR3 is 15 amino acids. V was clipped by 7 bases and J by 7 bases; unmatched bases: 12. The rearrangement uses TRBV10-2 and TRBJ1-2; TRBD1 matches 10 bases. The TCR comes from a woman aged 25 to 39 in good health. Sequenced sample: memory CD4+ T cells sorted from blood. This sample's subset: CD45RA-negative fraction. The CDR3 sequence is CASTLTGTGEGGYTF. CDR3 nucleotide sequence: TGCGCCAGCACCTTAACCGGGACAGGGGAAGGTGGCTACACCTTC.